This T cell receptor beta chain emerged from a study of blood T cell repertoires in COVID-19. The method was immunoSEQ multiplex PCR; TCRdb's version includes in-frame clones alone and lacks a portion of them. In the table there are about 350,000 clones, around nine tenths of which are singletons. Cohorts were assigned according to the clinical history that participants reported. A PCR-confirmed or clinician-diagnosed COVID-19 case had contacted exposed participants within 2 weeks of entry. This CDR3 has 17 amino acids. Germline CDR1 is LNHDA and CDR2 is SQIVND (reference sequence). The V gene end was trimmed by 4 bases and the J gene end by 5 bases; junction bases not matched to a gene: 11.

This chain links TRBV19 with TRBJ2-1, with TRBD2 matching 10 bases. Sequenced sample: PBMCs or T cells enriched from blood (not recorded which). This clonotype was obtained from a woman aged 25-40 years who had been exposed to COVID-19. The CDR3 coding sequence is TGTGCCAGTAGTACCCCCCGGGTAGCGGGAGGTAACAATGAGCAGTTCTTC. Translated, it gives CASSTPRVAGGNNEQFF.